This T cell receptor (beta chain) was sequenced for a study of CD8 T cells in Susac syndrome. Germline-derived CDR1 and CDR2 are MNHEY and SMNVEV (reference sequence). This CDR3 spans 14 amino acids. J gave up 4 bases and V 9 bases, and 8 bases lay outside the gene matches. Reverse transcription of roughly 0.5 to 1 ug RNA was carried out with random hexamers. TCRdb re-analysed the immunoSEQ multiplex PCR reads in MiXCR, keeping a single row per CDR3 protein. This sample yields approximately 70,000 distinct CDR3 sequences, of which 95% are seen a single time; 0.2% to 0.25% belongs to the top ten. Sequenced: CD8+ T cells from PBMCs. This sequence joins TRBV27 and TRBJ2-1; 8 bases map to TRBD2. The source of this sequence is a human donor in good health. DNA for the CDR3: TGTGCCAGTTCAAGCGGGGGCCCTTACAATGAGCAGTTCTTC. It yields the protein CASSSGGPYNEQFF.